This T cell receptor (beta chain) is drawn from a study of Graves' ophthalmopathy and Graves' hyperthyroidism (dated by TCRdb to the late 2010s). Background for the entire study: Peripheral blood was collected before any treatment was given, at the time of initial diagnosis. For independent validation, a separate cohort was made up of approximately 19 hyperthyroidism patients plus 17 patients who later progressed from hyperthyroidism to ophthalmopathy. In total, some 130 blood samples were TCR-sequenced: 40 to 45 ophthalmopathy, some 72 hyperthyroidism and 17 hyperthyroidism-to-ophthalmopathy patients. To tell Graves' ophthalmopathy apart from Graves' hyperthyroidism, and to predict which patients would progress to ophthalmopathy, the study relied on TCR beta repertoire signatures. The roughly 99 discovery patients were divided at random into training and test sets in a 7:3 ratio. Once sampling was done, hyperthyroidism patients were given methimazole at a starting dose of 30 mg daily, while ophthalmopathy patients were given high-dose intravenous methylprednisolone. T-cell repertoires of thyroid tissue and blood were compared in 5 or 6 hyperthyroidism patients. To explore V-J signatures distinguishing ophthalmopathy from hyperthyroidism, a discovery set of roughly 98 patients (roughly 45 ophthalmopathy, about 57 stable hyperthyroidism) was enrolled. Findings and caveats that apply to the study as a whole: In validation, the model predicted ophthalmopathy progression with nearly 71% sensitivity and about 77% specificity; some twelve predicted patients were CT-confirmed with GO in a median of roughly 6.8 months. Sample size was not statistically predetermined, and group allocation was not concealed from the investigators. Most expanded thyroid clonotypes with frequency above 0.001 were also detected in blood, suggesting blood repertoires may reflect the thyroid immune response. In cross-validation, the 13-signature model distinguished ophthalmopathy from stable hyperthyroidism with nearly 90% sensitivity and around 83% specificity, while in the test set the corresponding values were 80% and 75%.

TCR beta CDR3 regions were amplified from RNA transcripts for repertoire sequencing. A first-round RT-PCR used HTBI primers with the Qiagen OneStep RT-PCR kit, followed by a second-round multiplex PCR, size selection and purification. Sequencing of the libraries was carried out on an Illumina HiSeq2000 in paired-end mode with 100 bp reads. Under the source paper's analysis protocol: Reads were processed with SOAPnuke, discarding reads with adapters, uncalled bases, mean Phred below 15, or no exact constant-primer or identifier match. COPE v1.2.5 was used to merge the high-quality paired reads. Each unique nucleotide sequence was treated as a clonotype, and MiTCR v1.1 was used to align the clonotypes to the IMGT TRB V, D and J references. Analysis was restricted to V-J combinations with a frequency above 0.0001, which covered roughly 99% of repertoires. A TCR clonal expansion and chaos score per V-J combination was defined as the ratio of F50 clonal expansion to chaos observed in the TCRdist matrix. Welch's t-statistics and random forest were used to reduce features to about 14 V-J combinations, which were fed into a naive Bayes classifier. The Morisita-Horn index was used to measure how similar the thyroid and blood repertoires were. TCRdb reran the public reads through fastp at Q25 and MiXCR, keeping productive beta chains. Each entry is one CDR3 protein sequence, shown with its most common DNA and genes. The V and J calls come from TCRdb's annotation, not from the publication. This sample has roughly 500,000 distinct CDR3 sequences in its table, and under 15% of those were observed once. The ten largest make up more than 8.5% of the sample.

Notes on this clonotype: Which antigen it targets is not known. One end of the junction is discordant with germline, which a read error may explain.

CDR1 and CDR2 were assigned from the germline V gene (reference sequence) as MNHEY and SMNVEV. The CDR3, from cysteine to phenylalanine, totals 14 residues. Left in the record is the CDR3 DNA by itself, 42 bases read in frame from the first base. Patients with ophthalmopathy had moderately to severely active disease, with a Clinical Activity Score of 3 or more, a NOSPECS grade of 4 or more, and a disease duration of less than 3 months. Patients with other autoimmune diseases, uncontrolled infections, pregnancy or lactation were excluded from the study. Clinical symptoms, serum thyroxine, TRAb, thyroid ultrasound and orbital computed tomography formed the basis of the diagnosis. Ficoll-Paque density gradient centrifugation was used to isolate PBMCs from 8 to 10 ml of fresh peripheral blood. Total RNA was extracted with Trizol reagent and quality-checked on an Agilent 2100 Bioanalyzer.

Specimen: blood. The V and J genes are TRBV27 and TRBJ2-7, with no D gene named confidently. This receptor was obtained from a woman in her twenties or thirties with Graves' ophthalmopathy. Donor details come from another sample of the same person, matched by shared clones. The CDR3 region: CASSLGEASYEQDF. The DNA sequence is as follows: TGTGCCAGCAGTTTAGGCGAGGCCTCCTACGAGCAGGACTTC.